Below, 23 T cell receptor beta chains from the same sample are listed, as sequenced in a study of shared clonotypes between healthy human individuals. Profiling relied on immunoSEQ multiplex PCR, and the TCRdb table lists in-frame clones only, not all of them. The sample has 1,500,000 or so clones; approximately 97% are singletons. The source material was naive CD4+ T cells sorted from blood. Stated subset: CD45RA+ positively selected. The receptor source for this set is a young man in good health.

This rearrangement joins TRBV28 to TRBJ1-3; D unresolved. The CDR3 consists of 12 residues. The V and J ends lost 6 bases and 4 bases respectively, with 7 bases between them. CDR1 and CDR2 from the germline V gene are MDHEN and SYDVKM. CDR3 region: CASSTPGNTIYF. The CDR3 region has the DNA TGTGCCAGCAGCACTCCCGGAAACACCATATATTTT.

The chain is built from TRBV28 and TRBJ2-1; no clear D gene. The V end lost 11 bases, the J end lost 10 bases, and 15 bases lay between the germline ends. Germline V lookup: CDR1 MDHEN, CDR2 SYDVKM. The CDR3 consists of 11 residues. This chain's CDR3 is CASTNHGEQFF. CDR3 coding DNA: TGTGCCTCAACAAACCACGGGGAGCAGTTCTTC.

V gene TRBV29-1 combines with J gene TRBJ2-5, with 12 bases lining up with TRBD1. Germline loops: CDR1 SQVTM, CDR2 ANQGSEA. The ends lost 7 bases at V and 5 bases at J; junction bases unmatched: 5. The CDR3 covers 13 residues. CDR3 region: CSGGQGASETQYF. For the CDR3, the DNA is TGCAGCGGGGGACAGGGGGCCTCCGAGACCCAGTACTTC. The whole variable domain, remainder taken from reference TRBV29-1 and TRBJ2-5, is SAVISQKPSRDICQRGTSLTIQCQVDSQVTMMFWYRQQPGQSLTLIATANQGSEATYESGFVIDKFPISRPNLTFSTLTVSNMSPEDSSIYLCSGGQGASETQYFGPGTRLLVL.

This chain joins TRBV19 and TRBJ2-1; D not resolved. V gave up 5 bases and J gave up 3 bases, with 8 bases separating them. Germline values: CDR1 LNHDA, CDR2 SQIVND (reference sequence). The CDR3 loop spans 13 amino acids. CDR3 DNA: TGTGCCAGTAGTCCGATCAGCTACAATGAGCAGTTCTTC. It encodes CASSPISYNEQFF. Supplemented by reference TRBV19 and TRBJ2-1, the full variable domain reads DGGITQSPKYLFRKEGQNVTLSCEQNLNHDAMYWYRQDPGQGLRLIYYSQIVNDFQKGDIAEGYSVSREKKESFPLTVTSAQKNPTAFYLCASSPISYNEQFFGPGTRLTVL.

The chain is built from TRBV5-1 and TRBJ2-7, with D possibly TRBD2 on 6 matching bases. V lost 1 base and J lost 4, with 9 bases in between. Germline V lookup: CDR1 SGHRS, CDR2 YFSETQ. The CDR3 is 13 amino acids. In DNA, the CDR3 is TGCGCCAGCAGCTTGATAGGGAGGTACGAGCAGTACTTC. Amino acid sequence: CASSLIGRYEQYF.

The gene calls are TRBV5-1 and TRBJ2-5; D may match TRBD1 or TRBD2 (6 bases each). CDR1 SGHRS and CDR2 YFSETQ come from the germline V gene. Trimming stripped 3 bases from V and 5 bases from J, with 20 bases between. This CDR3 is built from 16 residues. The CDR3 sequence is CASSSGLRGLGETQYF. The CDR3 bases are TGCGCCAGCAGCTCGGGACTCAGGGGACTTGGGGAGACCCAGTACTTC.

This chain links TRBV9 with TRBJ1-5; D gene uncertain. Between the trimmed V and J ends, which lost 4 bases and 7 bases, there was a span of 18 bases. The CDR3 covers 15 residues. Germline V gene lookup returns CDR1 SGDLS and CDR2 YYNGEE. CDR3 sequence: CASSRTDLQGQPQHF. The CDR3 nucleotides are TGTGCCAGCAGCCGGACGGACCTGCAAGGCCAGCCCCAGCATTTT.

The chain carries TRBV6-1 and TRBJ2-2; 11 bases agree with TRBD1. The CDR3 spans 15 residues. CDR1 is MNHNS, CDR2 SASEGT, per germline. V dropped 5 bases and J dropped 5; count of bases not matched to a gene: 4. DNA of the CDR3: TGTGCCAGCAGTCCAGGGACAGGGGGTACCGGGGAGCTGTTTTTT. Translating it yields CASSPGTGGTGELFF.

The chain links TRBV19 to TRBJ2-3; no definite D call. CDR3 size: 15 residues. V lost 5 bases, J lost 1 base, and 13 bases lay in between. CDR1 is LNHDA and CDR2 is SQIVND in the germline V gene (reference sequence). The CDR3 loop reads CASSLSPSGTDTQYF. The DNA of the CDR3 is TGTGCCAGTAGTCTAAGCCCCTCGGGCACAGATACGCAGTATTTT.

This sequence joins TRBV10-3 and TRBJ2-3, with a weak D call TRBD1 (6 bases). The ends were cut back, 10 bases at V and 3 bases at J, with 14 bases in the middle. Germline CDR1 is ENHRY and CDR2 is SYGVKD. This CDR3 is 13 amino acids long. The CDR3 spells CATTGQETDTQYF. CDR3 nucleotide sequence: TGTGCCACTACAGGGCAAGAGACAGATACGCAGTATTTT.

V usage is TRBV2 and J usage is TRBJ2-7; D not certain. The CDR3 spans 13 residues. V was pared by 5 bases and J by 1 base, with 9 bases between. The germline V gene has CDR1 SNHLY and CDR2 FYNNEI. For the CDR3, the DNA is TGTGCCAGCAGTCCAACACCTTCCTACGAGCAGTACTTC. As protein: CASSPTPSYEQYF.

The chain combines TRBV25-1 with TRBJ1-1; TRBD1 matches at 9 bases. In germline, CDR1 is MGHDK, CDR2 SYGVNS. V was clipped by 2 bases and J by 4 bases; unmatched bases: 5. The CDR3 totals 15 residues. CDR3 residues: CASSEKGTGFTEAFF. The CDR3 bases are TGTGCCAGCAGTGAAAAGGGGACAGGGTTCACTGAAGCTTTCTTT.

V usage is TRBV7-9 and J usage is TRBJ2-4, with 10 nucleotides matching TRBD1. The germline V gene encodes CDR1 SEHNR and CDR2 FQNEAQ (reference sequence). The junction had 9 bases not matched to a gene; V was cut back by 6 bases and J by 4 bases. The CDR3 is 16 amino acids. CDR3 loop: CASRTGTGVGKNIQYF. The CDR3 DNA follows: TGTGCCAGCAGAACCGGGACAGGGGTAGGGAAAAACATTCAGTACTTC.

The chain uses TRBV7-3 and TRBJ1-1; weak D call: TRBD1 (5 bases). CDR3 length equals 15 residues. The V gene lost 1 base and the J gene lost 6 bases, with 15 bases spanning the gap. Germline CDR1 SGHTA, CDR2 FQGTGA. The CDR3 sequence: CASSLKRAGQAEAFF. CDR3 nucleotide sequence: TGTGCCAGCAGCTTAAAGAGGGCAGGGCAAGCTGAAGCTTTCTTT.

The genes are TRBV5-5 and TRBJ1-2; D remains ambiguous. This CDR3 region has 15 residues. V lost 0 bases and J 2 bases, leaving 11 bases between the germline ends. Germline V gene data show CDR1 as SGHKS and CDR2 as YYEKEE (reference sequence). As DNA, the CDR3 is TGTGCCAGCAGCTTGGGTGGGGTCGTCAACTATGGCTACACCTTC. It specifies CASSLGGVVNYGYTF.

The rearrangement joins TRBV27 to TRBJ1-2; unclear D gene. The V gene's germline CDR1 is MNHEY and CDR2 SMNVEV (reference sequence). V lost 4 bases to trimming and J lost 2 bases, with 11 bases between them. The CDR3 runs to 14 residues. CDR3 DNA: TGTGCCAGCAGTTCCTCCTACGACAACTATGGCTACACCTTC. Amino acid sequence: CASSSSYDNYGYTF.

This chain connects TRBV18 to TRBJ2-3; TRBD1 is a possible D gene (6 bases). Germline loops: CDR1 KGHSH, CDR2 LQKENI. The CDR3 is 15 residues long. Between the trimmed V and J ends, which lost 2 bases and 5 bases, there was a span of 14 bases. The CDR3 region has the DNA TGTGCCAGCTCACCAATAAGGGGGTCGGGAGATACGCAGTATTTT. It translates to CASSPIRGSGDTQYF.

This clone appeared once. The sample carries other DNA sequences with the same CDR3. V usage is TRBV19 and J usage is TRBJ2-7; D uncertain. The CDR3 is 11 amino acids. Germline-derived CDR1 and CDR2 are LNHDA and SQIVND (reference sequence). The V end was cut by 10 bases, the J end by 2 bases, with 9 bases between. For the CDR3, the DNA is TGTGCCACCTCCCGGGCCTACGAGCAGTACTTC. Translating it yields CATSRAYEQYF.

The chain carries TRBV27 and TRBJ1-5; the match to TRBD1 covers 10 bases. There are 17 residues in the CDR3. V lost 5 bases, J lost 2 bases, and 9 bases stayed unmatched. CDR1 and CDR2 (germline): MNHEY, SMNVEV (reference sequence). The CDR3 DNA sequence: TGTGCCAGCAGTCTCCAGACAGGGGGCAGGGGCAATCAGCCCCAGCATTTT. Amino acids: CASSLQTGGRGNQPQHF.

This sequence joins TRBV6-1 and TRBJ1-5; D is ambiguous. Germline loops: CDR1 MNHNS, CDR2 SASEGT. V was clipped by 7 bases and J by 7 bases, with 14 bases between them. This CDR3 contains 13 residues. The CDR3 sequence is CASTVRELQPQHF. The CDR3, as DNA: TGTGCCAGCACGGTTAGAGAGTTACAGCCCCAGCATTTT.

This chain links TRBV6-6 with TRBJ2-1; TRBD2 matches at 9 bases. Germline V gene sequence: CDR1 MNHNY, CDR2 SVGAGI (reference sequence). The CDR3 sequence is 15 residues long. V lost 2 bases to trimming and J lost 10 bases; unmatched junction nucleotides: 9. In DNA form, the CDR3 reads TGTGCCAGCAGTTACGGGGTAGCGGGAGCACGGGAGCAGTTCTTC. It encodes CASSYGVAGAREQFF.

This clone appeared once. The chain is built from TRBV5-4 and TRBJ2-5; the D gene is possibly TRBD2 (6 bases). Germline V CDR1 and CDR2: SGHNT, YYREEE (reference sequence). The CDR3 consists of 15 residues. The V gene lost 1 base and the J gene lost 0 bases, with 10 bases spanning the gap. The CDR3 bases are TGTGCCAGCAGCTTGACGGGACTGGACCAAGAGACCCAGTACTTC. It encodes CASSLTGLDQETQYF.

This chain joins TRBV28 and TRBJ2-7; 9 bases map to TRBD1. This CDR3 is 17 amino acids long. Germline CDR1 MDHEN, CDR2 SYDVKM. V lost 2 bases and J lost 2; bases outside the gene matches: 10. CDR3 coding DNA: TGTGCCAGCAGTTTACCCAAACCGGGACAGGGAGCCTACGAGCAGTACTTC. Amino acids: CASSLPKPGQGAYEQYF.